One T cell receptor (beta chain) is described in this entry. As yet, its antigen is unknown. This sample stems from a study of T cells expressing NK-cell markers. Findings and caveats of the study: The study found dominant NKG2C+ clonotypes at roughly 1.0-7.0% of CD8+ T cells in six donors. Whether expanded NKG2C+ T cell clones recognized HCMV stayed uncertain. Where four donors were concerned, these clonotypes also led the CD3+CD56-NKG2C+ fraction.

TCRdb re-called the 5' RACE reads and gives one entry per CDR3 protein, without DNA. The sample table sets out 350,000 to 500,000 distinct CDR3 sequences. Sequencing used blood T cells: a sorted CD56 or NKG2C T cell subset, CD4+ or CD8+ T cells, or bulk PBMC T cells (not recorded which). The receptor was isolated from a woman aged 18 to 75 in good health.

CDR3 residues: CASSTGLTRSYEQYF. The chain links TRBV27 to TRBJ2-7; TCRdb indicates TRBD2, and absent DNA this call remains unverified. CDR1 is MNHEY and CDR2 is SMNVEV in the germline V gene (reference sequence). This CDR3 comprises 15 residues.